The rows below give T cell receptor beta chains drawn from one sample of a study of T cell responses to AZD1222 COVID-19 vaccine. Sequenced by immunoSEQ multiplex PCR; TCRdb stores in-frame clones only, minus some. Of fewer than 150,000 clones listed, more than 75% are singletons. Sequences were derived from peripheral blood, sampled on day 0 of AZD1222 vaccination. Every receptor here comes from an adult in good health. Both conserved end residues are part of each CDR3. The D gene is left open where the match is weak. For some rows the clone size is stated as once, few or many, or as a class when expanded; others skip it.

size: NA
D: NA
J: TRBJ2-3
V: TRBV21-1
DNA: TGTGCCAGCAGCCTTAAGGACAGGGGGCAACAAGATACGCAGTATTTT
CDR3: CASSLKDRGQQDTQYF

size: NA
D: TRBD1
J: TRBJ1-2
V: TRBV2
DNA: TGTGCCAGCAGTTGGGACAGGGGCGACTATGGCTACACCTTC
CDR3: CASSWDRGDYGYTF

size: NA
D: NA
J: TRBJ1-2
V: TRBV24-1
DNA: TGTGCCACCAGTGACGTACTAATTAACTATGGCTACACCTTC
CDR3: CATSDVLINYGYTF

size: NA
D: NA
J: TRBJ1-2
V: TRBV7-2
DNA: TGTGCCAGCAGCTTAAGGACTCCTAGCTATGGCTACACCTTC
CDR3: CASSLRTPSYGYTF

size: NA
D: NA
J: TRBJ1-6
V: TRBV30
DNA: TGTGCCTGGAGTATAAGGGGCGGACCACCCCTCCACTTT
CDR3: CAWSIRGGPPLHF

size: NA
D: NA
J: TRBJ2-1
V: TRBV11-3
DNA: TGTGCCAGCAGCTTTAAGTGGAGCCCCTACAATGAGCAGTTCTTC
CDR3: CASSFKWSPYNEQFF

size: once
D: NA
J: TRBJ2-6
V: TRBV6-2/TRBV6-3
DNA: TGTGCCAGCAGTTACCGAGACACCGGGGCCAACGTCCTGACTTTC
CDR3: CASSYRDTGANVLTF

size: NA
D: TRBD2
J: TRBJ2-7
V: TRBV7-3
DNA: TGTGCCAGCAGCCCCGGACTAGCGGCGGGCCACGAGCAGTACTTC
CDR3: CASSPGLAAGHEQYF

size: NA
D: NA
J: TRBJ2-7
V: TRBV3-1/TRBV3-2
DNA: TGTGCCAGCAGCGTGGGGACCCCATACGAGCAGTACTTC
CDR3: CASSVGTPYEQYF

size: NA
D: TRBD1
J: TRBJ2-3
V: TRBV27
DNA: TGTGCCAGCAGTAGGGACAGGGTGGATACGCAGTATTTT
CDR3: CASSRDRVDTQYF

size: NA
D: NA
J: TRBJ2-7
V: TRBV3-1/TRBV3-2
DNA: TGTGCCAGCAGCCAAGATGGGGCGGGGAACTACGAGCAGTACTTC
CDR3: CASSQDGAGNYEQYF

size: few
D: NA
J: TRBJ1-4
V: TRBV7-2
DNA: TGTGCCAGCAGCAGGGGACTAGCTAATGAAAAACTGTTTTTT
CDR3: CASSRGLANEKLFF

size: NA
D: TRBD1
J: TRBJ2-7
V: TRBV5-1
DNA: TGCGCCAGCAGCCGACAGGGGTCCCGAAATTCCTACGAGCAGTACTTC
CDR3: CASSRQGSRNSYEQYF

size: NA
D: NA
J: TRBJ2-1
V: TRBV9
DNA: TGTGCCAGCAGCGTATCCAGCGGGTCTTACAATGAGCAGTTCTTC
CDR3: CASSVSSGSYNEQFF

size: NA
D: NA
J: TRBJ1-2
V: TRBV5-1
DNA: TGCGCCAGCAGCTTGGGCAGGATCTACTATGGCTACACCTTC
CDR3: CASSLGRIYYGYTF

size: NA
D: TRBD2
J: TRBJ2-1
V: TRBV4-2
DNA: TGTGCCAGCAGCCAAGATCCAGCGGGAGAGAACAATGAGCAGTTCTTC
CDR3: CASSQDPAGENNEQFF

size: NA
D: NA
J: TRBJ1-4
V: TRBV4-1
DNA: TGCGCCAGCAGCCAGGAACGGCGCTCTAATGAAAAACTGTTTTTT
CDR3: CASSQERRSNEKLFF

size: few
D: NA
J: TRBJ2-7
V: TRBV7-8
DNA: TGTGCCAGCAGGGACCGAAGCTACGAGCAGTACTTC
CDR3: CASRDRSYEQYF

size: NA
D: TRBD2
J: TRBJ2-5
V: TRBV6-5
DNA: TGTGCCAGCAGCCCAGGGACTAGCGGGAGGGAGACCCAGTACTTC
CDR3: CASSPGTSGRETQYF

size: NA
D: NA
J: TRBJ2-3
V: TRBV18
DNA: TGTGCCAGCTCACCAAGTCAAGGAGATACGCAGTATTTT
CDR3: CASSPSQGDTQYF

size: NA
D: NA
J: TRBJ1-2
V: TRBV19
DNA: TGTGCCAGTACCTTCAGGACATCAGATGGCTACACCTTC
CDR3: CASTFRTSDGYTF

size: NA
D: NA
J: TRBJ2-5
V: TRBV2
DNA: TGTGCCAGCAGATTCGAGACCCAGTACTTC
CDR3: CASRFETQYF